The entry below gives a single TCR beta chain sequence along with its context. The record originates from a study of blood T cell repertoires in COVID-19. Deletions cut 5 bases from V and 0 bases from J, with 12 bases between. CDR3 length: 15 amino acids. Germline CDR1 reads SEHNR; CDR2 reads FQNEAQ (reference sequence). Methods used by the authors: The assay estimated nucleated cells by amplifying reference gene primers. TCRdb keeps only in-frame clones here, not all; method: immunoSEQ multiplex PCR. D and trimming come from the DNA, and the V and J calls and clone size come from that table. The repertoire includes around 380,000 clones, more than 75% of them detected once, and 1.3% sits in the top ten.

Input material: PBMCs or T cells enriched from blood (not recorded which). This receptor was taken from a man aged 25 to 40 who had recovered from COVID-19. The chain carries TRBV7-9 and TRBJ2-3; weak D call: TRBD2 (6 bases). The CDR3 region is CASSAAGTSTDTQYF. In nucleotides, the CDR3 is TGTGCCAGCAGCGCCGCCGGGACTAGCACAGATACGCAGTATTTT.